This passage covers 21 T cell receptor beta chains from one sample sequenced in a study of control samples from healthy donors and cancer patients. This table comes from immunoSEQ multiplex PCR, and its TCRdb copy is limited to in-frame clones, with some not included. The repertoire holds 180,000 or so clones, with roughly 93% as singletons. The material sequenced was blood. The receptors come from a woman in her sixties in good health.

This chain uses TRBV6-5 with TRBJ2-1; TRBD2 might be the D (5 bases). Germline V gene data show CDR1 as MNHEY and CDR2 as SVGAGI. Trimming stripped 3 bases from V and 2 bases from J, with 11 bases between. The length of the CDR3 is 15 residues. The CDR3: CASSYRAGTYNEQFF. DNA for the CDR3: TGTGCCAGCAGTTATAGGGCGGGCACCTACAATGAGCAGTTCTTC.

CDR3 coding DNA: TGTGCCAGCTCGACAGGGTACTTCAAAGCTTTCTTT. Translation gives CASSTGYFKAFF. This sequence joins TRBV18 and TRBJ1-1; 7 positions agree with TRBD1. The V and J ends lost 6 bases and 9 bases, in that order; junction bases with no gene match: 7. This CDR3 region has 12 residues. The V gene's germline CDR1 is KGHSH and CDR2 LQKENI.

The V gene is TRBV11-2, the J gene TRBJ2-5; D may correspond to TRBD1 or TRBD2 (6 bases each). This CDR3 region has 13 residues. The V end was cut by 9 bases, the J end by 4 bases, with 15 bases between. The germline V gene has CDR1 SGHAT and CDR2 FQNNGV. For the CDR3, the DNA is TGTGCCAGTAGGCCCGGGGGCGGAGAGACCCAGTACTTC. Residues: CASRPGGGETQYF.

V is TRBV6-2 or TRBV6-3 and J is TRBJ1-6; D unclear. Trimming stripped 4 bases from V and 10 bases from J, with 8 bases between. CDR1 and CDR2 (germline): MNHEY, SVGEGT. This CDR3 has 12 amino acids. The DNA of the CDR3 is TGTGCCAGCAGTTCGGACCCATCACCCCTCCACTTT. This gives the protein CASSSDPSPLHF.

The chain has TRBV2 and TRBJ1-3; maybe TRBD1 (6 bases). The germline CDR1 and CDR2 sequences are SNHLY and FYNNEI. This CDR3 has 15 residues. The V gene lost 3 bases and the J gene lost 0 bases, with 9 bases spanning the gap. The CDR3 region is CASSEQGGSGNTIYF. CDR3 nucleotides: TGTGCCAGCAGTGAGCAAGGGGGCTCTGGAAACACCATATATTTT.

V and J are TRBV3-1 (or the pseudogene TRBV3-2) and TRBJ1-4; no reliable D call. Per the germline V gene, CDR1 is LGHDT and CDR2 is YNNKEL (reference sequence). With 1 base removed from V and 0 bases from J, the gap between germline ends came to 12 bases. The CDR3 spans 17 residues. CDR3 bases: TGTGCCAGCAGCCAAGGGAGACTGCCCGCAACTAATGAAAAACTGTTTTTT. This translates into CASSQGRLPATNEKLFF.

The chain uses TRBV7-9 and TRBJ2-2; 9 nucleotides match TRBD2. V lost 4 bases and J lost 2; bases outside the gene matches: 8. The CDR3 extends over 17 amino acids. The V gene's germline CDR1 is SEHNR and CDR2 FQNEAQ (reference sequence). The CDR3 region is CASSSTSGSHNTGELFF. The DNA of the CDR3 is TGTGCCAGCAGCTCAACTAGCGGGTCCCATAACACCGGGGAGCTGTTTTTT.

The chain is built from TRBV19 and TRBJ1-1; 8 bases line up with TRBD1. CDR1 is LNHDA, CDR2 SQIVND, per germline (reference sequence). The J segment lost 1 base and the V segment lost 2 bases, leaving 0 bases of the junction unmatched. The CDR3 length is 14 residues. Here the CDR3 DNA reads TGTGCCAGTAGTATAACAGGGGGGAACACTGAAGCTTTCTTT. It encodes CASSITGGNTEAFF.

V is TRBV25-1 and J is TRBJ2-1; D might be TRBD1 (6 bases). Germline CDR1 and CDR2: MGHDK and SYGVNS. Trimming took off 1 base at V and 0 bases at J, with 16 bases between the two ends. The CDR3 has 18 amino acids. The CDR3 DNA reads TGTGCCAGCAGTGAATCTCAGGGGTTCTTGGGCTCCTACAATGAGCAGTTCTTC. This translates into CASSESQGFLGSYNEQFF. Full variable domain (outside the CDR3, taken from reference TRBV25-1 and TRBJ2-1): EADIYQTPRYLVIGTGKKITLECSQTMGHDKMYWYQQDPGMELHLIHYSYGVNSTEKGDLSSESTVSRIRTEHFPLTLESARPSHTSQYLCASSESQGFLGSYNEQFFGPGTRLTVL.

This rearrangement joins TRBV5-4 to TRBJ1-2, with D possibly being TRBD1 (5 bases). Germline assignment: CDR1 SGHNT and CDR2 YYREEE (reference sequence). The germline V and J ends were trimmed by 4 bases and 0 bases, with 16 bases remaining between them. The CDR3 is 16 residues long. The CDR3 loop is CASSHGGAGTNYGYTF. CDR3 bases: TGTGCCAGCAGCCACGGAGGGGCAGGGACTAACTATGGCTACACCTTC. The full variable domain, its missing parts supplied by reference TRBV5-4 and TRBJ1-2, is ETGVTQSPTHLIKTRGQQVTLRCSSQSGHNTVSWYQQALGQGPQFIFQYYREEENGRGNFPPRFSGLQFPNYSSELNVNALELDDSALYLCASSHGGAGTNYGYTFGSGTRLTVV.

V is TRBV19 and J is TRBJ2-1, with TRBD2 matching over 8 bases. The CDR3 covers 14 residues. The germline CDR1 and CDR2 sequences are LNHDA and SQIVND (reference sequence). V trimming: 3 bases; J trimming: 14 bases; junction bases outside the gene matches: 12. The CDR3 is CASSMRGGVTSEFF. For the CDR3, the DNA is TGTGCCAGTAGTATGAGAGGGGGAGTGACTAGCGAGTTCTTC.

Notes on this clone: The junction does not match germline at one end; this may be a read error. The chain recombines TRBV3-1 (or the pseudogene TRBV3-2) with TRBJ1-2; no firm D call. Germline V CDR1 and CDR2: LGHDT, YNNKEL (reference sequence). The CDR3 is made up of 13 amino acids. The CDR3 reads CVSSYDMAYGYTF. DNA for the CDR3: TGTGTCAGCAGCTATGACATGGCCTATGGCTACACCTTC.

The gene calls are TRBV7-8 and TRBJ1-1, with D unclear. The CDR3 sequence is 13 residues long. Germline-derived CDR1 and CDR2 are SGHVS and FQNEAQ. V shed 5 bases and J shed 8 bases, with 15 bases lying between them. CDR3 protein: CASSPLAGKEAFF. As DNA, the CDR3 is TGTGCCAGCAGCCCGCTCGCGGGAAAAGAAGCTTTCTTT.

This chain connects TRBV5-1 to TRBJ1-2, with unresolved D. The CDR3 has 16 residues. Trimming took 0 bases from V and 0 from J, leaving 12 bases between them. Germline V lookup: CDR1 SGHRS, CDR2 YFSETQ. DNA of the CDR3: TGCGCCAGCAGCTTGGGACCCAGTGGCGCTAACTATGGCTACACCTTC. This codes for CASSLGPSGANYGYTF. Full variable domain (rest looked up from reference TRBV5-1 and TRBJ1-2): KAGVTQTPRYLIKTRGQQVTLSCSPISGHRSVSWYQQTPGQGLQFLFEYFSETQRNKGNFPGRFSGRQFSNSRSEMNVSTLELGDSALYLCASSLGPSGANYGYTFGSGTRLTVV.

The chain recombines TRBV11-2 with TRBJ2-7; TRBD1 or TRBD2 may be the D gene (5 bases each). CDR1 is SGHAT, CDR2 FQNNGV, per germline. Trimming removed 4 bases at V and 12 bases at J, with 16 bases between. This CDR3 spans 12 amino acids. In DNA, the CDR3 is TGTGCCAGCAGCTCAGAATCCACGAGGGGGTACTTC. Protein: CASSSESTRGYF.

J is TRBJ2-3 and V is TRBV4-1; D unclear. CDR3 length: 14 amino acids. The V gene lost 6 bases and the J gene lost 4 bases, with 14 bases spanning the gap. The germline V gene encodes CDR1 MGHRA and CDR2 YSYEKL. CDR3 sequence (DNA): TGCGCCAGCAGTCTTCCCCGCGAAGCAGATACGCAGTATTTT. Translated: CASSLPREADTQYF.

Of note for this clone: The same CDR3 also results from other DNA sequences found in this sample. This chain connects TRBV6-5 to TRBJ1-2; possible D gene TRBD1, 6 bases. The CDR3 runs to 14 residues. Germline CDR1 is MNHEY and CDR2 is SVGAGI. The V end was cut by 3 bases, the J end by 4 bases, with 12 bases between. The CDR3 here is CASSYARGGYGYTF. The CDR3 DNA follows: TGTGCCAGCAGTTATGCCAGGGGTGGCTATGGCTACACCTTC.

This clone was found once. V gene TRBV5-8 combines with J gene TRBJ2-7, with D possibly matching TRBD2 (5 bases). The CDR3 is made up of 16 amino acids. Germline loops: CDR1 SGHTS, CDR2 YDEGEE. V lost 0 bases to trimming and J lost 5 bases, with 18 bases between them. CDR3 DNA: TGTGCCAGCAGCTTGGGGGTACTAGTTGCTGTCCACGAGCAGTACTTC. It yields the protein CASSLGVLVAVHEQYF.

DNA of the CDR3: TGTGCCAGTAGTATTGGGGTCACCGGGGAGCTGTTTTTT. This gives the protein CASSIGVTGELFF. The chain recombines TRBV19 with TRBJ2-2; no reliable D call. This CDR3 contains 13 residues. From germline, CDR1 is LNHDA and CDR2 SQIVND (reference sequence). V lost 3 bases and J lost 4, with 6 bases in between.

The rearrangement joins TRBV18 to TRBJ2-5; 7 nucleotides agree with TRBD1. Unmatched junction bases numbered 3, after V lost 3 bases and J lost 5 bases. The CDR3 extends over 13 amino acids. Germline CDR1 reads KGHSH; CDR2 reads LQKENI. CDR3 in amino acids: CASSPTGTETQYF. The DNA for the CDR3 is TGTGCCAGCTCACCGACAGGGACGGAGACCCAGTACTTC.

V usage is TRBV18 and J usage is TRBJ1-4; TRBD1 is a possible D gene (6 bases). V lost 2 bases and J lost 5, with 21 bases in between. This CDR3 region has 18 residues. Germline V CDR1 and CDR2: KGHSH, LQKENI. The DNA of the CDR3 is TGTGCCAGCTCACCAATGGGGGGCACAGGCCTCCTAAATGAAAAACTGTTTTTT. Translated: CASSPMGGTGLLNEKLFF. Full variable domain (rest looked up from reference TRBV18 and TRBJ1-4): NAGVMQNPRHLVRRRGQEARLRCSPMKGHSHVYWYRQLPEEGLKFMVYLQKENIIDESGMPKERFSAEFPKEGPSILRIQQVVRGDSAAYFCASSPMGGTGLLNEKLFFGSGTQLSVL.